This TCR beta chain was recorded in a study of neurological immune-mediated disorders. The team produced cDNA through 5'RACE using 10-nucleotide random UMIs. MiXCR, run by TCRdb on the 5' RACE reads, gives a single entry per CDR3 protein. The sample gives roughly 17,000 distinct CDR3 sequences, 9% of which show up once; more than 35% is in the top ten. This clonotype showed up many times. The CDR3 loop spans 15 amino acids. Germline loops: CDR1 MGHRA, CDR2 YSYEKL. Unmatched junction bases numbered 4, after V lost 4 bases and J lost 6 bases. The sequenced sample was CD8+ T cells from blood. The source of this sequence is a man aged 50-60 years in good health. The V call is TRBV4-1, the J call TRBJ2-1, with 12 bases lining up with TRBD2. The CDR3 here is CASSPTSGRTNEQFF. The CDR3 DNA follows: TGCGCCAGCAGCCCGACTAGCGGGAGAACCAATGAGCAGTTCTTC.